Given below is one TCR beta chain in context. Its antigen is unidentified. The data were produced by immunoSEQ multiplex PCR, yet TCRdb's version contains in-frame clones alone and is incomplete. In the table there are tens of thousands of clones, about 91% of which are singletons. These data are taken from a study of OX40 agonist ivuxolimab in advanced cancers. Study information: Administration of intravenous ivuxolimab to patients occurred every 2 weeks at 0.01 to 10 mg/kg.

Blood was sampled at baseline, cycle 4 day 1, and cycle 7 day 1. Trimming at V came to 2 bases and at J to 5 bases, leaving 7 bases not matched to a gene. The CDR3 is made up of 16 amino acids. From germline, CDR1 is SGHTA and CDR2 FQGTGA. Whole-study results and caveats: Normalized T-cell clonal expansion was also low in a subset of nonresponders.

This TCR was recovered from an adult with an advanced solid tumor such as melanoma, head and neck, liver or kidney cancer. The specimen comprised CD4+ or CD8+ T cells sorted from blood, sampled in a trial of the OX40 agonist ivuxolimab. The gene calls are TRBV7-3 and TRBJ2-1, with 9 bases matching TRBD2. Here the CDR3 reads CASSLGSSGMDNEQFF. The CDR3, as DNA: TGTGCCAGCAGCTTAGGTTCTAGCGGGATGGACAATGAGCAGTTCTTC. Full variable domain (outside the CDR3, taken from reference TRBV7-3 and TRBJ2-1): GAGVSQTPSNKVTEKGKYVELRCDPISGHTALYWYRQSLGQGPEFLIYFQGTGAADDSGLPNDRFFAVRPEGSVSTLKIQRTERGDSAVYLCASSLGSSGMDNEQFFGPGTRLTVL.